This section outlines one TCR beta chain sequence together with its context. CDR3 length equals 13 residues. CDR1 is KGHSH and CDR2 is LQKENI in the germline V gene. Trimming took off 5 bases at V and 7 bases at J, with 12 bases between the two ends. This entry comes from a study of blood T cell repertoires in COVID-19. In the authors' methods: From reference gene primer amplification, estimates of nucleated cell counts were derived. Some clones are missing from TCRdb's copy, which holds only in-frame ones; the method was immunoSEQ multiplex PCR. The DNA was the basis for D and trimming; V, J and clone size are from that table. The data hold around 97,000 clones, with about 90% observed a single time.

The sample was peripheral blood. This sequence was found in an older woman with acute or convalescent COVID-19. This sequence joins TRBV18 and TRBJ2-1; possibly TRBD2 for D (6 bases). The CDR3 DNA is TGTGCCAGCTCAGAGACGGGAGTTAATGAGCAGTTCTTC. It encodes CASSETGVNEQFF.